The 16 T cell receptor beta chains below come from one sample, sequenced in a study of shared clonotypes between healthy human individuals. Naive CD8 isolation took CD45RO-negative cells positively selected for CCR7 and excluded terminally differentiated effector memory CD45RA+ cells. Repertoires were generated with immunoSEQ multiplex PCR, while TCRdb's copy carries only in-frame clones and drops some. The sample shows approximately 720,000 clones, roughly nine tenths of them seen only once. Sequenced input: naive CD8+ T cells sorted from blood. These receptors were obtained from a young man in good health.

CDR3 sequence reads: CASGTGGGSTDTQYF. The CDR3 DNA is TGTGCTAGTGGTACCGGCGGAGGCAGCACAGATACGCAGTATTTT. This sequence joins TRBV12-5 and TRBJ2-3; a possible D gene is TRBD2 (5 bases). Deletions cut 5 bases from V and 0 bases from J, with 12 bases between. This CDR3 is built from 15 residues. Per the germline V gene, CDR1 is LGHNT and CDR2 is FRNRAP.

The chain carries TRBV4-1 and TRBJ2-1; 16 bases match TRBD2. The V gene's germline CDR1 is MGHRA and CDR2 YSYEKL. The CDR3 covers 19 residues. J was trimmed by 6 bases and V by 1 base; bases with no gene match: 9. The CDR3 spells CASSQGGGTSGRASNEQFF. CDR3 coding DNA: TGCGCCAGCAGCCAAGGAGGAGGGACTAGCGGGAGGGCCAGCAATGAGCAGTTCTTC.

This chain joins TRBV11-2 and TRBJ2-1; 8 bases match TRBD1. The CDR3 contains 16 residues. Germline trimming cut 1 base from V and 4 bases from J; bases unmatched to any gene: 6. The V gene's germline CDR1 is SGHAT and CDR2 FQNNGV. CDR3 protein: CASSLAGQAAYNEQFF. The CDR3 bases are TGTGCCAGCAGCTTAGCGGGACAGGCCGCTTACAATGAGCAGTTCTTC.

The chain uses TRBV11-2 and TRBJ1-1; perhaps TRBD1 as D (5 bases). CDR1 is SGHAT, CDR2 FQNNGV, per germline. The ends were cut back, 2 bases at V and 2 bases at J, with 18 bases in the middle. The CDR3 length is 17 residues. CDR3 protein: CASSLFRDPRKNTEAFF. The CDR3 DNA sequence: TGTGCCAGCAGCTTATTTCGGGACCCAAGAAAAAACACTGAAGCTTTCTTT.

CDR3 DNA: TGTGCCAGCAGATCCCTGTTTCGCCAGAACACCGGGGAGCTGTTTTTT. Protein sequence: CASRSLFRQNTGELFF. J is TRBJ2-2 and V is TRBV27, with D unresolved. Trimming shortened V by 6 bases and J by 1 base, and 15 bases separated the two germline ends. The CDR3 totals 16 residues. Germline CDR1 is MNHEY and CDR2 is SMNVEV (reference sequence).

The chain has TRBV27 and TRBJ2-7; D is perhaps TRBD1 (5 bases). The V end was cut by 2 bases, the J end by 0 bases, with 11 bases between. Per the germline V gene, CDR1 is MNHEY and CDR2 is SMNVEV (reference sequence). CDR3 length: 15 amino acids. The CDR3 DNA follows: TGTGCCAGCAGTTTAGGTGACAGCCCCTCCTACGAGCAGTACTTC. It codes for CASSLGDSPSYEQYF.

This clone was seen once. V usage is TRBV19 and J usage is TRBJ1-2; D unclear. The germline V and J ends were trimmed by 6 bases and 7 bases, with 12 bases remaining between them. Germline V lookup: CDR1 LNHDA, CDR2 SQIVND (reference sequence). The CDR3 runs 12 residues. The CDR3 region has the DNA TGTGCCAGTAGCCTCGCGGGCAGTGGCTACACCTTC. Its translation is CASSLAGSGYTF.

The J gene is TRBJ2-3, the V gene TRBV28; 7 bases are shared with TRBD1. The CDR3 is 17 residues long. V was clipped by 4 bases and J by 9 bases; unmatched bases: 19. The germline gives CDR1 MDHEN, CDR2 SYDVKM. The DNA for the CDR3 is TGTGCCAGCAGTTCCCTCCGGAACAGGGGACCCACAGGAACGCAGTATTTT. Translated, it gives CASSSLRNRGPTGTQYF.

The chain is built from TRBV2 and TRBJ2-6; D unresolved. The CDR3 contains 15 residues. The ends were cut back, 8 bases at V and 0 bases at J, with 11 bases in the middle. Germline loops: CDR1 SNHLY, CDR2 FYNNEI. The CDR3 nucleotides are TGTGCCAGCTTTGCAGTGTACTCTGGGGCCAACGTCCTGACTTTC. Translation gives CASFAVYSGANVLTF.

The chain has TRBV6-5 and TRBJ2-7; D call uncertain. Germline CDR1 and CDR2: MNHEY and SVGAGI. V dropped 2 bases and J dropped 3 bases, with 14 bases sitting between them. This CDR3 contains 15 residues. In nucleotides, the CDR3 is TGTGCCAGCAGTTACGCTAGGATAGGCGGCTACGAGCAGTACTTC. It translates to CASSYARIGGYEQYF.

V gene TRBV27 combines with J gene TRBJ2-2, with a possible D match to TRBD1 (5 bases). CDR3 size: 14 residues. V was trimmed by 6 bases and J by 0 bases, leaving 8 bases between them. The germline gives CDR1 MNHEY, CDR2 SMNVEV (reference sequence). CDR3 nucleotides: TGTGCCAGCAGCGAGACAGCGAACACCGGGGAGCTGTTTTTT. Protein product: CASSETANTGELFF.

This clone was detected only once. The rearrangement links TRBV7-9 to TRBJ2-2; no reliable D call. The V end lost 1 base, the J end lost 5 bases, and 5 bases lay between the germline ends. The germline CDR1 and CDR2 sequences are SEHNR and FQNEAQ (reference sequence). This CDR3 is 13 amino acids long. The CDR3 spells CASSLVLTGELFF. In nucleotides, the CDR3 is TGTGCCAGCAGCTTAGTCTTGACCGGGGAGCTGTTTTTT.

The chain links TRBV11-2 to TRBJ2-1, with 14 nucleotides matching TRBD2. CDR3 length equals 17 residues. The germline gives CDR1 SGHAT, CDR2 FQNNGV. V shed 5 bases and J 6 bases; nucleotides not matched to a gene: 9. The DNA for the CDR3 is TGTGCCAGCAGCGCGGGGACTAGCGGGAGTAGTCGCAATGAGCAGTTCTTC. As protein: CASSAGTSGSSRNEQFF.

This clone has a handful of counts. The chain uses TRBV7-2 and TRBJ1-5, with D possibly being TRBD1 (5 bases). V lost 6 bases and J lost 6, with 12 bases in between. This CDR3 is 13 amino acids long. The germline V gene encodes CDR1 SGHTA and CDR2 FQGNSA. The CDR3 DNA reads as TGTGCCAGCAGAGCAGGGATGGCTCAGCCCCAGCATTTT. This gives the protein CASRAGMAQPQHF.

This sequence joins TRBV6-6 and TRBJ2-7; TRBD2 might be the D (6 bases). From germline, CDR1 is MNHNY and CDR2 SVGAGI (reference sequence). V was trimmed by 6 bases and J by 3 bases, leaving 9 bases between them. The CDR3 loop spans 12 amino acids. Written as DNA, the CDR3 is TGTGCCAGCAGGGGACTGGACTACGAGCAGTACTTC. It codes for CASRGLDYEQYF.

The chain uses TRBV9 and TRBJ1-1, with TRBD1 as a possible D gene (5 bases). V was cut by 3 bases and J by 7 bases, with 19 bases left in between. CDR3 length: 15 residues. The germline V gene has CDR1 SGDLS and CDR2 YYNGEE. CDR3 nucleotide sequence: TGTGCCAGCAGCGCCGGGTGGACAACCCTGGGTGAAGCTTTCTTT. Translating gives CASSAGWTTLGEAFF. Variable domain in full (rest from reference TRBV9 and TRBJ1-1): DSGVTQTPKHLITATGQRVTLRCSPRSGDLSVYWYQQSLDQGLQFLIQYYNGEERAKGNILERFSAQQFPDLHSELNLSSLELGDSALYFCASSAGWTTLGEAFFGQGTRLTVV.